Listed below are T cell receptor beta chains from one sample, sequenced in a study of T-cell reconstitution after alpha-beta-depleted transplantation in children. TCRdb independently ran MiXCR on the PCR reads; one entry per CDR3 protein. The sample shows some 200,000 distinct CDR3 sequences, 9.7% of them seen only once. The material was PBMCs from the stem cell graft donor, obtained from the stem cell graft. The receptors shown here come from a human donor who donated a stem cell graft to a child with SCID. Both conserved end residues are part of each CDR3. D genes are given only for firm matches. Size values are once, few and many counts, or a class for expanded clones, and some rows have none.

j_call d_call clone_size v_call cdr3_nt cdr3_aa
TRBJ1-1 - many TRBV20-1 TGCAGTGCCGAACTACCGGGACCGATGAACACTGAAGCTTTCTTT CSAELPGPMNTEAFF
TRBJ1-2 - many TRBV12-3/TRBV12-4 TGTGCCAGCACCCACACCGTGGGGTATGGCTACACCTTC CASTHTVGYGYTF
TRBJ1-4 - many TRBV20-1 TGCAGTGCCCCCGGGGGGGGTCTTAATGAAAAACTGTTTTTT CSAPGGGLNEKLFF
TRBJ1-1 - - TRBV5-1 TGCGCCAGCAGCTTTCGGGAGGGTACTGAAGCTTTCTTT CASSFREGTEAFF
TRBJ2-7 - many TRBV5-1 TGCGCCAGCAGCTTGGCGGGCAACCTCCCCTCCTACGAGCAGTACTTC CASSLAGNLPSYEQYF
TRBJ2-3 - many TRBV20-1 TGCAGTGCTAGTACCCAAGGACGTACGGGCACAGATACGCAGTATTTT CSASTQGRTGTDTQYF
TRBJ2-1 TRBD2 many TRBV24-1 TGTGCCACCAGTGATTTGAGTGGGGGGGCGGGGGGACCTTACAATGAGCAGTTCTTC CATSDLSGGAGGPYNEQFF
TRBJ2-5 TRBD2 many TRBV2 TGTGCCAGCAGCCGACTAGCGGGGGGACAAGAGACCCAGTACTTC CASSRLAGGQETQYF
TRBJ2-3 TRBD1 many TRBV5-1 TGCGCCAGCAGCTTTGGACAGGGGGGTACAGATACGCAGTATTTT CASSFGQGGTDTQYF
TRBJ2-7 - many TRBV20-1 TGCAGTGCTAGAGGGGGGACGAAAACCTACGAGCAGTACTTC CSARGGTKTYEQYF
TRBJ2-1 TRBD1 few TRBV7-8 TGTGCCAGCAGCGGATTAGGGACAGGGTTCTTCAATGAGCAGTTCTTC CASSGLGTGFFNEQFF
TRBJ2-3 - many TRBV9 TGTGCCAGCAGCGTAAGGGGCGGGGCGATCACAGATACGCAGTATTTT CASSVRGGAITDTQYF
TRBJ1-1 - few TRBV4-2 TGTGCCAGCAGCCAAGATCGGGGGGCCGAAGCTTTCTTT CASSQDRGAEAFF
TRBJ1-6 - many TRBV5-1 TGCGCCAGCAGCTTGGGGGCCCATGGGTCACCCCTCCACTTT CASSLGAHGSPLHF
TRBJ1-6 - many TRBV5-1 TGCGCCAGCAGTCTCTCCGACGGACGTAATTCACCCCTCCACTTT CASSLSDGRNSPLHF
TRBJ1-4 - many TRBV7-2 TGTGCCAGCAGCTTAGTCAGGGACACCAATGAAAAACTGTTTTTT CASSLVRDTNEKLFF
TRBJ2-3 TRBD1 many TRBV12-3/TRBV12-4 TGTGCCAGCGCCCGGGACAGGGGATATTCAGATACGCAGTATTTT CASARDRGYSDTQYF
TRBJ1-1 - many TRBV5-1 TGCGCCAGCAGCTTCTCGAGGACACGGAACACTGAAGCTTTCTTT CASSFSRTRNTEAFF
TRBJ2-3 - many TRBV14 TGTGCCAGCAGCCACCGGGACTCCGCCACAGATACGCAGTATTTT CASSHRDSATDTQYF
TRBJ2-7 - many TRBV7-2 TGTGCCAGCAGCCCCCAGGTAGCGCCCGCTTACGAGCAGTACTTC CASSPQVAPAYEQYF
TRBJ1-6 - many TRBV5-4 TGTGCCAGCAGCAGACAAGAGGACAAGTTCACGGGTTATATTTATAATTCACCCCTCCACTTT CASSRQEDKFTGYIYNSPLHF
TRBJ2-7 - many TRBV7-2 TGTGCCAGCAGCTTAGTTTGGGTCAGCTCCTACGAGCAGTACTTC CASSLVWVSSYEQYF
TRBJ2-6 - many TRBV7-2 TGTGCCAGCAGCTTAGGGCCCCGACAGAACGGGGCCAACGTCCTGACTTTC CASSLGPRQNGANVLTF